These 5 T cell receptor beta chains were sequenced from one sample in a study of tumor-infiltrating lymphocytes in primary liver carcinoma. The input was around 530 ng total RNA; TCR beta cDNA was made from it with a constant-region primer. Three nested multiplex PCR rounds of slightly modified ARM-PCR generated TCR beta libraries. The first two PCR rounds used TRBV1-TRBV30 primers with a Cbeta primer, roughly 10 cycles each. TCRdb re-analysed the multiplex PCR reads in MiXCR, keeping a single row per CDR3 protein. Among 320,000 or so distinct CDR3 sequences, more than 55% were seen once, and the ten largest hold roughly 8.9%. RNA was extracted from whole blood without cell sorting, alongside germline DNA. Sequencing was carried out using peripheral blood. The receptors were sampled from a man aged 40-49 years with primary liver carcinoma and hepatitis B virus infection.

This sequence joins TRBV9 and TRBJ2-1; TRBD2 aligns across 9 bases. Germline V gene lookup returns CDR1 SGDLS and CDR2 YYNGEE. This CDR3 comprises 18 residues. V was pared by 0 bases and J by 6 bases, with 13 bases of the junction left unmatched. Here the CDR3 reads CASSVENYMASGTNEQFF. The CDR3, as DNA: TGTGCCAGCAGCGTAGAAAATTATATGGCTAGCGGGACCAATGAGCAGTTCTTC.

The gene calls are TRBV7-3 and TRBJ2-3; D call uncertain. V lost 7 bases and J 2 bases, leaving 13 bases between the germline ends. This CDR3 has 14 residues. The V gene's germline CDR1 is SGHTA and CDR2 FQGTGA. The CDR3 is CASNSPPDTDTQYF. CDR3 in DNA: TGTGCCAGCAACTCCCCTCCCGACACAGATACGCAGTATTTT.

About this clonotype: A much larger clone lies a single base off, so this may be a read error. The chain links TRBV12-3 or TRBV12-4 to TRBJ2-1, with D possibly TRBD2 on 5 matching bases. With 3 bases removed from V and 9 bases from J, the gap between germline ends came to 9 bases. This CDR3 region has 12 residues. This chain's CDR3 is CASSLNGGEQFF. Written as DNA, the CDR3 is TGTGCCAGCAGTTTGAATGGAGGTGAGCAGTTCTTC.

As DNA, the CDR3 is TGCGCCAGCAGCATGACAGCAACAACTAATGAAAAACTGTTTTTT. It specifies CASSMTATTNEKLFF. This rearrangement joins TRBV5-1 to TRBJ1-4; D is possibly TRBD1 (5 bases). V dropped 4 bases and J dropped 0 bases, with 10 bases sitting between them. This CDR3 has 15 amino acids. Germline loops: CDR1 SGHRS, CDR2 YFSETQ.

V gene TRBV6-4 combines with J gene TRBJ2-1; TRBD2 agrees at 9 bases. Germline values: CDR1 MRHNA, CDR2 SNTAGT. The CDR3 sequence is 14 residues long. Trimming took 6 bases from V and 9 from J; bases not matched to a gene: 9. The CDR3 sequence: CASSLSGRVAEQFF. The DNA of the CDR3 is TGTGCCAGCAGCCTTAGCGGGAGAGTGGCTGAGCAGTTCTTC.